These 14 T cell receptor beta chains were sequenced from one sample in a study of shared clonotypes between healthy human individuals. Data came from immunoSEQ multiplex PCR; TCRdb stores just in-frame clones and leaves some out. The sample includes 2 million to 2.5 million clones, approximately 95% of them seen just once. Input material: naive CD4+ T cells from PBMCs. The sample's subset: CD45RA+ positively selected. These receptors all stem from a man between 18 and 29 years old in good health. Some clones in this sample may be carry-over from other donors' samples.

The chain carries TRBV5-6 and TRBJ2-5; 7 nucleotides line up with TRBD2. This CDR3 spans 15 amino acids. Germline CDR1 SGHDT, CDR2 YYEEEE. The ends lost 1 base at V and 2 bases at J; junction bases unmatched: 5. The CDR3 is CASSLIGEGQETQYF. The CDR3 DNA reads TGTGCCAGCAGCTTGATCGGGGAGGGACAAGAGACCCAGTACTTC.

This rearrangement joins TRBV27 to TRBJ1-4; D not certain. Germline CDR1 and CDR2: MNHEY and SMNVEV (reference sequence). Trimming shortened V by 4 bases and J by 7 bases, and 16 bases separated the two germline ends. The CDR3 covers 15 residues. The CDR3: CASSSLGSNGEKLFF. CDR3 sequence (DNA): TGTGCCAGCAGTTCCCTGGGTAGTAATGGTGAAAAACTGTTTTTT.

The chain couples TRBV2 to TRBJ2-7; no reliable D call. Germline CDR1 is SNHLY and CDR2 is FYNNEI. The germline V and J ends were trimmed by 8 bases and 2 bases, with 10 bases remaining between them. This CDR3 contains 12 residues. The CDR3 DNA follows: TGTGCCAGCGTACCTGAGACCTACGAGCAGTACTTC. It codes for CASVPETYEQYF.

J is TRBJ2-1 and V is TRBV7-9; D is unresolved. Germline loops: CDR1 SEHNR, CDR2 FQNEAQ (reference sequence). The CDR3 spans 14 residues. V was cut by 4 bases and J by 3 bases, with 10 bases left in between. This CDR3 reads CASSSLGDYNEQFF. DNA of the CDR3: TGTGCCAGCAGCTCATTGGGCGACTACAATGAGCAGTTCTTC.

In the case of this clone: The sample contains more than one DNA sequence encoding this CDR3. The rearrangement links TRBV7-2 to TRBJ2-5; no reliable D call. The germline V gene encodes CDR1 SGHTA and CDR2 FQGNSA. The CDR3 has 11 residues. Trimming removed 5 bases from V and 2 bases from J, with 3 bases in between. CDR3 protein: CASSPQETQYF. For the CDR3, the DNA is TGTGCCAGCAGCCCTCAAGAGACCCAGTACTTC.

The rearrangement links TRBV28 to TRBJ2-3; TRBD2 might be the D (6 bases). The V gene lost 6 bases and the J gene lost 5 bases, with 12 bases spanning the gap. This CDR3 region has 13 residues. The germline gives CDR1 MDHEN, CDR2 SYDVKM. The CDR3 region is CASRRPSEDTQYF. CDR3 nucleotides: TGTGCCAGCAGGAGGCCTAGCGAAGATACGCAGTATTTT.

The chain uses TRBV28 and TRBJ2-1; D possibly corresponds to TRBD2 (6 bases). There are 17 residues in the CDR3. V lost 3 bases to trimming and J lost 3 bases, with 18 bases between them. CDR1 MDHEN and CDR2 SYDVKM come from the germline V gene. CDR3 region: CASSFPSASFGYNEQFF. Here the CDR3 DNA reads TGTGCCAGCAGTTTTCCTAGCGCGAGCTTTGGCTACAATGAGCAGTTCTTC.

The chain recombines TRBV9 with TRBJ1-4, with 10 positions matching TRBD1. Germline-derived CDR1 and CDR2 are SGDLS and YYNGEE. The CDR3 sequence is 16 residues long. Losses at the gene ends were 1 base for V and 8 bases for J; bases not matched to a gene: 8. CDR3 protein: CASSVQPMTGGEKLFF. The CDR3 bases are TGTGCCAGCAGCGTACAACCGATGACAGGGGGCGAAAAACTGTTTTTT.

CDR3 in amino acids: CATSLVGGSGNTIYF. In nucleotides, the CDR3 is TGTGCCACCAGCCTCGTGGGGGGCTCTGGAAACACCATATATTTT. This chain joins TRBV15 and TRBJ1-3, with D possibly matching TRBD1 (5 bases). The CDR3 is 15 amino acids. The V gene's germline CDR1 is LNHNV and CDR2 YYDKDF (reference sequence). The V end lost 5 bases, the J end lost 0 bases, and 11 bases lay between the germline ends.

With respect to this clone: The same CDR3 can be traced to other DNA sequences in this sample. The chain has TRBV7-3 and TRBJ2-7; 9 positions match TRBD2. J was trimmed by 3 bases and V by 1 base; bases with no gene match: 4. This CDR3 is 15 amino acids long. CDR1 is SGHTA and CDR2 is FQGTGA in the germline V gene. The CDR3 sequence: CASSLRLAGSYEQYF. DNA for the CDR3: TGTGCCAGCAGCTTAAGGCTAGCGGGGAGCTACGAGCAGTACTTC.

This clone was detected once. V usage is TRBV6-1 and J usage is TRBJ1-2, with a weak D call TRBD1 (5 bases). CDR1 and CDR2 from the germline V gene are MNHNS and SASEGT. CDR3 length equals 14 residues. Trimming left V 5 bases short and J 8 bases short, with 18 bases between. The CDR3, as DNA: TGTGCCAGCAGTCCAGAGGGGCATTTTTCGGGCTACACCTTC. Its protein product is CASSPEGHFSGYTF.

CDR3 sequence (DNA): TGTGCCATCAGTGGTCAACAGGGGCCGAAAAACTATGGCTACACCTTC. Amino acid sequence: CAISGQQGPKNYGYTF. The genes are TRBV10-3 and TRBJ1-2; 7 positions agree with TRBD1. This CDR3 region has 16 residues. Germline assignment: CDR1 ENHRY and CDR2 SYGVKD. The V segment lost 4 bases and the J segment 2 bases; nucleotides outside the gene matches: 10.

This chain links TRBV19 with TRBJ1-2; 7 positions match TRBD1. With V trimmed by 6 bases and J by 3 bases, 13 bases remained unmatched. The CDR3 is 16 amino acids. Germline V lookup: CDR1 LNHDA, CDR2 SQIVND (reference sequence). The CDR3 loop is CASSLYSGQEDYGYTF. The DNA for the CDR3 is TGTGCCAGTAGCCTCTACTCCGGACAGGAAGACTATGGCTACACCTTC. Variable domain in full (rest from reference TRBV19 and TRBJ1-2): DGGITQSPKYLFRKEGQNVTLSCEQNLNHDAMYWYRQDPGQGLRLIYYSQIVNDFQKGDIAEGYSVSREKKESFPLTVTSAQKNPTAFYLCASSLYSGQEDYGYTFGSGTRLTVV.

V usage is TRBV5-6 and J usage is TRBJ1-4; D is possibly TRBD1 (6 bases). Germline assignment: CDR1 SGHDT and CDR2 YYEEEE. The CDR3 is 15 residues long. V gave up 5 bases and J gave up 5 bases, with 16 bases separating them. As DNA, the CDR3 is TGTGCCAGCAGTTCCTGGGGGACAAGCAATGAAAAACTGTTTTTT. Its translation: CASSSWGTSNEKLFF.